The 25 T cell receptor beta chains listed next were all sequenced from one sample in a study of shared clonotypes between healthy human individuals. TCRdb keeps only in-frame clones here, not all; method: immunoSEQ multiplex PCR. The sample has around 1,900,000 clones, over 85% seen once. CD45RO-negative, CCR7-selected cells formed the naive CD8 fraction, which excluded terminally differentiated effector memory CD45RA+ cells. The specimen sequenced was naive CD8+ T cells from PBMCs. The source is a man aged 18 to 30 in good health. Some clones in this sample may be carry-over from other donors' samples.

The chain carries TRBV9 and TRBJ2-2; no definite D call. The germline gives CDR1 SGDLS, CDR2 YYNGEE. The CDR3 totals 17 residues. Trimming pared 0 bases from V and 4 bases from J, leaving 16 bases between. The CDR3 DNA is TGTGCCAGCAGCGTAGCAAAGTCCGGACCTAGCACCGGGGAGCTGTTTTTT. This translates into CASSVAKSGPSTGELFF.

Written as DNA, the CDR3 is TGTGCCAGCAGTGGGGACAGGGGGTCGGGATTGAACACTGAAGCTTTCTTT. Translation gives CASSGDRGSGLNTEAFF. The V and J genes are TRBV5-4 and TRBJ1-1; 11 bases are a match to TRBD1. Per germline, CDR1 SGHNT and CDR2 YYREEE (reference sequence). CDR3 length: 17 amino acids. Trimming took 5 bases from V and 0 from J; bases not matched to a gene: 9. The whole variable domain, filled in from reference TRBV5-4 and TRBJ1-1, reads ETGVTQSPTHLIKTRGQQVTLRCSSQSGHNTVSWYQQALGQGPQFIFQYYREEENGRGNFPPRFSGLQFPNYSSELNVNALELDDSALYLCASSGDRGSGLNTEAFFGQGTRLTVV.

The chain combines TRBV4-3 with TRBJ1-3; D ambiguous. The germline V gene has CDR1 LGHNA and CDR2 YSLEER. Trimming took off 1 base at V and 1 base at J, with 14 bases between the two ends. CDR3 length equals 17 residues. CDR3 loop: CASSQGSSAGSGNTIYF. The DNA of the CDR3 is TGCGCCAGCAGCCAAGGATCGAGTGCGGGATCTGGAAACACCATATATTTT.

The V call is TRBV27, the J call TRBJ1-2; D is uncertain. Trimming left V 5 bases short and J 3 bases short, with 10 bases between. This CDR3 region has 13 residues. CDR1 is MNHEY, CDR2 SMNVEV, per germline (reference sequence). This CDR3 is CASSPIGDYGYTF. CDR3 DNA: TGTGCCAGCAGTCCCATTGGGGACTATGGCTACACCTTC.

The chain carries TRBV9 and TRBJ2-7, with D possibly being TRBD1 (6 bases). The CDR3 spans 15 residues. Trimming left V 0 bases short and J 4 bases short, with 14 bases between. CDR1 SGDLS and CDR2 YYNGEE come from the germline V gene. CDR3 sequence: CASSVGPGVFYEQYF. Written as DNA, the CDR3 is TGTGCCAGCAGCGTAGGGCCAGGGGTTTTTTACGAGCAGTACTTC.

V is TRBV27 and J is TRBJ2-1; a weak D match, TRBD2 (6 bases). From germline, CDR1 is MNHEY and CDR2 SMNVEV (reference sequence). The CDR3 has 16 residues. The V end lost 5 bases, the J end lost 0 bases, and 14 bases lay between the germline ends. This CDR3 reads CASSPSSVSSYNEQFF. The DNA for the CDR3 is TGTGCCAGCAGTCCGTCTAGCGTCAGCTCCTACAATGAGCAGTTCTTC.

The chain is built from TRBV7-3 and TRBJ1-1; 7 nucleotides line up with TRBD1. CDR3 length: 19 amino acids. J lost 1 base, V lost 1 base, and 15 bases had no gene match. Germline loops: CDR1 SGHTA, CDR2 FQGTGA. The CDR3 here is CASSLSLGDPGQQNTEAFF. The CDR3 coding sequence is TGTGCCAGCAGCTTAAGTTTGGGGGACCCGGGACAGCAGAACACTGAAGCTTTCTTT. Supplemented by reference TRBV7-3 and TRBJ1-1, the full variable domain reads GAGVSQTPSNKVTEKGKYVELRCDPISGHTALYWYRQSLGQGPEFLIYFQGTGAADDSGLPNDRFFAVRPEGSVSTLKIQRTERGDSAVYLCASSLSLGDPGQQNTEAFFGQGTRLTVV.

Only one count was recorded for this clone. The chain employs TRBV19 and TRBJ1-2; TRBD1 might be the D (5 bases). Germline CDR1 is LNHDA and CDR2 is SQIVND (reference sequence). V dropped 9 bases and J dropped 7 bases, with 21 bases sitting between them. This CDR3 comprises 14 residues. The CDR3 bases are TGTGCCAGCAAACCGGGACTCCCGCCGGGTGGCTACACCTTC. Translated: CASKPGLPPGGYTF.

The CDR3 nucleotides are TGTGCCAGCAGCCCACCGCTAGCGGTTCCCCAAGGGGGCTCCTACGAGCAGTACTTC. It encodes CASSPPLAVPQGGSYEQYF. The V and J genes are TRBV7-9 and TRBJ2-7; weak D call: TRBD2 (7 bases). The V end lost 5 bases, the J end lost 0 bases, and 26 bases lay between the germline ends. The CDR3 contains 19 residues. CDR1 SEHNR and CDR2 FQNEAQ come from the germline V gene (reference sequence).

The J gene is TRBJ2-5, the V gene TRBV4-1; 13 bases map to TRBD2. Trimming removed 5 bases from V and 4 bases from J; junction bases left unmatched: 13. Germline values: CDR1 MGHRA, CDR2 YSYEKL. The CDR3 totals 18 residues. Here the CDR3 reads CASSGRWTSGSVIETQYF. CDR3 DNA sequence: TGCGCCAGCAGCGGACGCTGGACTAGCGGGAGCGTTATAGAGACCCAGTACTTC.

The chain combines TRBV4-3 with TRBJ2-2, with D possibly being TRBD2 (6 bases). The V gene lost 4 bases and the J gene lost 5 bases, with 26 bases spanning the gap. The germline CDR1 and CDR2 sequences are LGHNA and YSLEER. The CDR3 is made up of 19 amino acids. CDR3 DNA: TGCGCCAGCAGCCCTTCTTGGGGAGATTGGGGGAGGTGGACCGGGGAGCTGTTTTTT. This gives the protein CASSPSWGDWGRWTGELFF.

The chain employs TRBV27 and TRBJ2-7, with TRBD2 identical over 7 bases. The CDR3 has 14 amino acids. V trimming: 6 bases; J trimming: 2 bases; junction bases outside the gene matches: 7. The germline gives CDR1 MNHEY, CDR2 SMNVEV (reference sequence). The CDR3 reads CASSPREFAYEQYF. The CDR3 DNA is TGTGCCAGCAGCCCGCGGGAGTTCGCCTACGAGCAGTACTTC.

V gene TRBV10-3 combines with J gene TRBJ2-3, with 13 bases aligning to TRBD2. Germline V CDR1 and CDR2: ENHRY, SYGVKD. This CDR3 has 16 amino acids. Germline trimming cut 6 bases from V and 4 bases from J; bases unmatched to any gene: 7. The CDR3 DNA follows: TGTGCCATCAGAGAACTAGCGGGAGGGATTGCAGATACGCAGTATTTT. It is translated as CAIRELAGGIADTQYF.

The V and J genes are TRBV10-3 and TRBJ1-5; D not resolved. There are 16 residues in the CDR3. Germline-derived CDR1 and CDR2 are ENHRY and SYGVKD. V dropped 2 bases and J dropped 2 bases, with 13 bases sitting between them. CDR3 in DNA: TGTGCCATCAGTGAGGCTCGAAGTAGGGGCAATCAGCCCCAGCATTTT. It is translated as CAISEARSRGNQPQHF.

V is TRBV5-1 and J is TRBJ2-1; D remains unclear. V lost 4 bases and J lost 8, with 10 bases in between. CDR3 length equals 12 residues. The V gene's germline CDR1 is SGHRS and CDR2 YFSETQ. The CDR3 DNA is TGCGCCAGCAGCCCCCGGTGGGATGAGCAGTTCTTC. It yields the protein CASSPRWDEQFF.

The chain employs TRBV28 and TRBJ2-3; the match to TRBD1 covers 8 bases. The CDR3 length is 15 residues. Germline CDR1 is MDHEN and CDR2 is SYDVKM. V lost 4 bases to trimming and J lost 5 bases; unmatched junction nucleotides: 8. The CDR3 DNA reads as TGTGCCAGCAGTTGGTACCCGGGGACAGGAGATACGCAGTATTTT. Its translation: CASSWYPGTGDTQYF.

This chain links TRBV13 with TRBJ2-1; TRBD2 might be the D (6 bases). The CDR3 covers 15 residues. The V gene lost 8 bases and the J gene lost 0 bases, with 14 bases spanning the gap. Germline V lookup: CDR1 PRHDT, CDR2 FYEKMQ (reference sequence). The CDR3 loop reads CASCTRGGSYNEQFF. DNA of the CDR3: TGTGCCAGCTGCACTCGGGGAGGCTCCTACAATGAGCAGTTCTTC.

The table lists this clone with a count of one. The gene calls are TRBV9 and TRBJ2-7; tentatively, D is TRBD1 or TRBD2 (6 bases each). The CDR3 runs to 14 residues. The V and J ends lost 0 bases and 5 bases respectively, with 12 bases between them. Per the germline V gene, CDR1 is SGDLS and CDR2 is YYNGEE. This CDR3 is CASSVAGAHDEQYF. The CDR3 DNA follows: TGTGCCAGCAGCGTAGCGGGGGCGCACGACGAGCAGTACTTC. The variable domain in full, with the rest retrieved from reference TRBV9 and TRBJ2-7, is DSGVTQTPKHLITATGQRVTLRCSPRSGDLSVYWYQQSLDQGLQFLIQYYNGEERAKGNILERFSAQQFPDLHSELNLSSLELGDSALYFCASSVAGAHDEQYFGPGTRLTVT.

V usage is TRBV6-1 and J usage is TRBJ2-7; no definite D call. The CDR3 runs to 15 residues. CDR1 is MNHNS, CDR2 SASEGT, per germline. Trimming took 4 bases from V and 5 from J, leaving 18 bases between them. The DNA for the CDR3 is TGTGCCAGCAGTGGGTGGGTCAGAGGAGACGACGAGCAGTACTTC. It codes for CASSGWVRGDDEQYF.

About this clone: The sample has other DNA sequences that encode this CDR3 too. The V call is TRBV2, the J call TRBJ2-7; no clear D gene. In germline, CDR1 is SNHLY, CDR2 FYNNEI. V dropped 4 bases and J dropped 3 bases, with 7 bases sitting between them. The CDR3 extends over 12 amino acids. The CDR3 is CASSGPNYEQYF. CDR3 nucleotides: TGTGCCAGCAGTGGGCCCAACTACGAGCAGTACTTC.

Notes on this clone: The same CDR3 also results from other DNA sequences found in this sample. The rearrangement uses TRBV15 and TRBJ2-5, with 11 bases fitting TRBD2. The V gene end was trimmed by 3 bases and the J gene end by 5 bases; junction bases not matched to a gene: 5. Germline-derived CDR1 and CDR2 are LNHNV and YYDKDF (reference sequence). The CDR3 spans 15 residues. CDR3 coding DNA: TGTGCCACCAGCAGGACTAGCGGGACACAGGAGACCCAGTACTTC. Its translation is CATSRTSGTQETQYF.

The V call is TRBV11-2, the J call TRBJ2-3; 10 nucleotides match TRBD1. Per the germline V gene, CDR1 is SGHAT and CDR2 is FQNNGV. CDR3 length: 12 residues. V shed 8 bases and J 5 bases; nucleotides not matched to a gene: 1. The DNA of the CDR3 is TGTGCCAGCGGGGACAGGGGAGATACGCAGTATTTT. Translating it yields CASGDRGDTQYF.

V is TRBV7-9 and J is TRBJ2-7; D uncertain. Trimming cost V 5 bases and J 2 bases, with 13 bases left between them. The CDR3 extends over 14 amino acids. Germline V lookup: CDR1 SEHNR, CDR2 FQNEAQ (reference sequence). CDR3 loop: CASSGRQDPYEQYF. The CDR3 bases are TGTGCCAGCAGCGGACGGCAGGACCCCTACGAGCAGTACTTC.

The chain is built from TRBV20-1 and TRBJ1-1, with D unclear. Germline CDR1 is DFQATT and CDR2 is SNEGSKA (reference sequence). This CDR3 is 11 amino acids long. The CDR3 protein is CTTWGGTEAFF. CDR3 nucleotides: TGCACCACCTGGGGAGGCACTGAAGCTTTCTTT.

The J gene is TRBJ2-7, the V gene TRBV5-4; D is unclear. Trimming left V 4 bases short and J 2 bases short, with 19 bases between. The CDR3 extends over 16 amino acids. In germline, CDR1 is SGHNT, CDR2 YYREEE (reference sequence). The DNA of the CDR3 is TGTGCCAGCAGCCCCGGCCGTTGGGGAAATCCCTACGAGCAGTACTTC. Amino acid sequence: CASSPGRWGNPYEQYF.